A single sample is the source of the 15 T cell receptor beta chains below, sequenced in a study of beta chain features in type 1 diabetes. Their recognized antigens are unknown. Study-level points and caveats: Across all four CD4+ subsets, people with type 1 diabetes showed modestly shorter TCRB CDR3s.

cDNA synthesis used the whole RNA isolate, giving expressed TCRB sequences. Libraries were prepared by immunoSEQ multiplex PCR; TCRdb keeps only in-frame clonotypes and omits some of them. The sample shows about 650,000 clones, 9.5% to 15% of them seen only once. Sample: naive CD4+ T cells from blood. These receptors all come from a man aged 25 to 45 with type 1 diabetes.

This sequence joins TRBV20-1 and TRBJ2-5; D uncertain. V was pared by 2 bases and J by 8 bases, with 9 bases between. CDR1 and CDR2 (germline): DFQATT, SNEGSKA (reference sequence). The CDR3 has 11 residues. CDR3 in DNA: TGCAGTGCTAGAATGGTCCCTACCCAGTACTTC. Translated, it gives CSARMVPTQYF.

This clone was counted a few times. The chain carries TRBV7-9 and TRBJ1-4, with D perhaps TRBD1 (5 bases). In germline, CDR1 is SEHNR, CDR2 FQNEAQ (reference sequence). The CDR3 is 15 residues long. V lost 5 bases, J lost 5 bases, and 15 bases lay in between. DNA for the CDR3: TGTGCCAGCAGCACGGCCGGGACGGAGAATGAAAAACTGTTTTTT. The encoded protein is CASSTAGTENEKLFF.

This chain joins TRBV12-5 and TRBJ2-1; tentatively, D is TRBD1 or TRBD2 (7 bases each). V was clipped by 6 bases and J by 7 bases, with 19 bases between them. CDR1 and CDR2 from the germline V gene are LGHNT and FRNRAP. The CDR3 has 15 residues. The CDR3 sequence: CASGMAWQGGNEQFF. The CDR3 coding sequence is TGTGCTAGTGGAATGGCCTGGCAGGGGGGGAATGAGCAGTTCTTC.

This clone was counted a few times. This sequence joins TRBV28 and TRBJ2-7, with 7 nucleotides matching TRBD1. The CDR3 is 13 amino acids. V lost 9 bases and J lost 6; bases outside the gene matches: 11. Germline CDR1 is MDHEN and CDR2 is SYDVKM. The CDR3 here is CASKGASLFEQYF. CDR3 in DNA: TGTGCCAGTAAGGGGGCTAGCCTGTTCGAGCAGTACTTC.

As DNA, the CDR3 is TGTGCCAGCAGCTTTGGGGAATATGGCTACACCTTC. Its protein is CASSFGEYGYTF. V and J are TRBV7-2 and TRBJ1-2; unclear D gene. This CDR3 is 12 amino acids long. Germline V gene data show CDR1 as SGHTA and CDR2 as FQGNSA. V lost 3 bases and J lost 5, with 7 bases in between.

This clone has only a few counts. In DNA form, the CDR3 reads TGTGCCAGCAGCTCCGACAGGGGAAGGCCCCAGCATTTT. Its protein is CASSSDRGRPQHF. The rearrangement joins TRBV7-2 to TRBJ1-5; 8 nucleotides align to TRBD1. The CDR3 loop spans 13 amino acids. CDR1 SGHTA and CDR2 FQGNSA come from the germline V gene. V shed 4 bases, J shed 9 bases, and the junction held 5 bases outside the gene matches.

The rearrangement joins TRBV18 to TRBJ2-7; D might be TRBD2 (6 bases). This CDR3 has 17 amino acids. Trimming cost V 9 bases and J 4 bases, with 28 bases left between them. CDR1 and CDR2 (germline): KGHSH, LQKENI. The CDR3: CASRPTTGTPGGYEQYF. In nucleotides, the CDR3 is TGTGCCAGTAGACCTACCACCGGGACCCCCGGGGGTTACGAGCAGTACTTC.

This clone was found a few times. V usage is TRBV7-9 and J usage is TRBJ2-1, with D tentatively TRBD2 (5 bases). Looked up from germline, CDR1 is SEHNR and CDR2 is FQNEAQ (reference sequence). The ends were cut back, 1 base at V and 9 bases at J, with 7 bases in the middle. The CDR3 extends over 12 amino acids. The CDR3 region has the DNA TGTGCCAGCAGCTTAGAAAGCGGTGAGCAGTTCTTC. Protein product: CASSLESGEQFF.

The chain joins TRBV4-2 to TRBJ2-3; TRBD2 matches at 16 bases. V trimming: 1 base; J trimming: 0 bases; junction bases outside the gene matches: 7. From germline, CDR1 is LGHNA and CDR2 YNFKEQ. The CDR3 is 20 amino acids. Here the CDR3 reads CASSQGPGLAGGPSTDTQYF. In nucleotides, the CDR3 is TGTGCCAGCAGCCAAGGCCCGGGACTAGCGGGGGGGCCTAGCACAGATACGCAGTATTTT.

The V call is TRBV4-3, the J call TRBJ2-1; a weak D match, TRBD1 (6 bases). Germline V lookup: CDR1 LGHNA, CDR2 YSLEER. Trimming left V 5 bases short and J 1 base short, with 15 bases between. The CDR3 sequence is 16 residues long. CDR3 coding DNA: TGCGCCAGCAGCGGGACAACCGATTTATCCTACAATGAGCAGTTCTTC. Protein product: CASSGTTDLSYNEQFF.

There are a few counts of this clone. V is TRBV18 and J is TRBJ2-1; no clear D gene. CDR1 and CDR2 (germline): KGHSH, LQKENI. Trimming left V 0 bases short and J 3 bases short, with 6 bases between. The CDR3 runs 14 residues. The CDR3 protein is CASSPPYSYNEQFF. In nucleotides, the CDR3 is TGTGCCAGCTCACCACCGTACAGCTACAATGAGCAGTTCTTC.

J is TRBJ1-1 and V is TRBV29-1; tentative D call: TRBD1 (6 bases). This CDR3 comprises 10 residues. Germline V gives CDR1 SQVTM, CDR2 ANQGSEA. V lost 7 bases and J 8 bases, leaving 11 bases between the germline ends. CDR3 sequence reads: CSADDREAFF. Here the CDR3 DNA reads TGCAGCGCCGATGACAGGGAAGCTTTCTTT.

The chain has TRBV23-1 and TRBJ1-2; D is perhaps TRBD1 (5 bases). TRBV23-1 is identified as an open reading frame with a role that is uncertain. This CDR3 has 14 amino acids. The germline V and J ends were trimmed by 6 bases and 4 bases, with 15 bases remaining between them. As DNA, the CDR3 is TGCGCCAGCAGGGGGCGCGAACAATTCTATGGCTACACCTTC. Residues: CASRGREQFYGYTF.

Only a few counts were recorded for this clone. The rearrangement joins TRBV19 to TRBJ1-1, with 8 bases identical to TRBD1. CDR3 size: 14 residues. Germline trimming cut 6 bases from V and 4 bases from J; bases unmatched to any gene: 7. The germline V gene encodes CDR1 LNHDA and CDR2 SQIVND (reference sequence). The CDR3 DNA follows: TGTGCCAGTAGGGTTCAGGGGGCCACCACTGAAGCTTTCTTT. Residues: CASRVQGATTEAFF.

V gene TRBV21-1 combines with J gene TRBJ1-5. TRBV21-1 is flagged as a pseudogene. The CDR3 contains 17 residues. The CDR3 region is CASSKREGARSNQPQHF. CDR3 nucleotides: TGTGCCAGCAGCAAACGGGAGGGGGCACGGAGCAATCAGCCCCAGCATTTT.